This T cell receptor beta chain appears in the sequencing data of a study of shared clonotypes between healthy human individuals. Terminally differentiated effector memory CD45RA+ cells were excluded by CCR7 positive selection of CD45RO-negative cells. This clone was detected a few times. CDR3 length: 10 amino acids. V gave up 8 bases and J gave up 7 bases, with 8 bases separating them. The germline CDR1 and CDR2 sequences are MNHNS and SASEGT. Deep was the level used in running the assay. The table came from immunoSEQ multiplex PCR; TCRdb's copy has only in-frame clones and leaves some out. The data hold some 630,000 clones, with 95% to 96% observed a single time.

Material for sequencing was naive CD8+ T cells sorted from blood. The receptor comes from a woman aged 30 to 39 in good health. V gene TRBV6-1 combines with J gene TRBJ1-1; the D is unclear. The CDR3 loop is CASGEIEAFF. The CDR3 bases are TGTGCCAGCGGGGAGATTGAAGCTTTCTTT.